The T cell receptor (beta chain) under discussion was sequenced for a study of PD-1 blockade in mismatch repair-deficient tumors. Points from the study as a whole: After pembrolizumab, tumor-resident clones rose rapidly, then generally contracted before radiologic responses.

This CDR3 is 13 amino acids long. V was shortened by 0 bases and J by 6 bases, with 6 bases between the two germline ends. The germline V gene encodes CDR1 WNHNN and CDR2 SYGVQD (reference sequence). TCRdb keeps only in-frame clones here, not all; method: immunoSEQ multiplex PCR. Of about 100,000 clones listed, 82% are singletons. On this clone: Its antigen is not known.

All patients were mismatch repair deficient, assessed by either PCR or immunohistochemistry. This rearrangement joins TRBV10-1 to TRBJ2-1, with D unclear. The sequencing used peripheral blood, collected about 33 weeks after starting pembrolizumab. The clonotype comes from an adult with mismatch repair-deficient cancer. DNA for the CDR3: TGCGCCAGCAGTGAGTCCCACCCCAATGAGCAGTTCTTC. Its protein product is CASSESHPNEQFF.